This T cell receptor (beta chain) originates from a study of OX40 agonist ivuxolimab in advanced cancers. About the research overall: Three patients, one with hepatocellular carcinoma and two with cutaneous melanoma, responded partially.

This clone was seen just once. Its specificity is not known. V was pared by 2 bases and J by 0 bases, with 7 bases between. This CDR3 region has 14 residues. Germline-derived CDR1 and CDR2 are SGHRS and YFSETQ. Some clones are missing from TCRdb's copy, which holds only in-frame ones; the method was immunoSEQ multiplex PCR. This sample has approximately 47,000 clones, with roughly 90% found just once. The study's findings and limits: No determination was made of the antigen specificity of the expanded peripheral T cells.

The clonotype was recovered from an adult with an advanced solid tumor such as melanoma, head and neck, liver or kidney cancer. The chain recombines TRBV5-1 with TRBJ2-3; D is unclear. Sample: CD4+ or CD8+ T cells sorted from blood, taken in a trial of the OX40 agonist ivuxolimab. The CDR3 loop reads CASSFAPSTDTQYF. CDR3 nucleotide sequence: TGCGCCAGCAGCTTCGCACCTAGCACAGATACGCAGTATTTT.